The rows below give T cell receptor beta chains drawn from one sample of a study of T-cell memory formation after mild COVID-19. One entry per CDR3 protein, called by TCRdb with MiXCR from the 5' RACE reads. The table records about 560,000 distinct CDR3 sequences, approximately 21% of them present only once. The sample was PBMCs or a T cell subset sorted from them (not recorded which). The receptors here all came from an adult woman who had mild COVID-19 (a few samples of this study predate the infection). Cell type and time point are not known. The CDR3 runs from the conserved cysteine through the conserved F or W. A D gene is named only where the DNA matches it firmly. Clone sizes are given selectively: once, few, many, or a class where the clone is expanded.

d_gene: -
v_gene: TRBV12-3/TRBV12-4
abundance: -
j_gene: TRBJ1-2
CDR3nt: TGCGCCAGCAGCTTGCCAGGCTATGGCTACACCTTC
CDR3aa: CASSLPGYGYTF

d_gene: -
v_gene: TRBV5-1
abundance: few
j_gene: TRBJ2-7
CDR3nt: TGCGCCAGCAGCTTGGTAGCGGCAGCCTACGAGCAGTACTTC
CDR3aa: CASSLVAAAYEQYF

d_gene: -
v_gene: TRBV24-1
abundance: few
j_gene: TRBJ2-3
CDR3nt: TGTGCCACCAGTGATTTGAGCGCGAGCACAGATACGCAGTATTTT
CDR3aa: CATSDLSASTDTQYF

d_gene: TRBD2
v_gene: TRBV3-1
abundance: few
j_gene: TRBJ2-7
CDR3nt: TGTGCCAGCAGCCTAAGGACTAGCGTGACCTCCTACGAGCAGTACTTC
CDR3aa: CASSLRTSVTSYEQYF

d_gene: -
v_gene: TRBV29-1
abundance: few
j_gene: TRBJ2-7
CDR3nt: TGCAGCGTGACCGCAGGGATCTACGAGCAGTACTTC
CDR3aa: CSVTAGIYEQYF

d_gene: -
v_gene: TRBV27
abundance: few
j_gene: TRBJ2-7
CDR3nt: TGTGCCAGCAGTGCCGGACAGTATATCTACGAGCAGTACTTC
CDR3aa: CASSAGQYIYEQYF

d_gene: -
v_gene: TRBV19
abundance: -
j_gene: TRBJ2-1
CDR3nt: TGTGCCAGTGCGGTTGGGGGGGCAGTCAATGAGCAGTTCTTC
CDR3aa: CASAVGGAVNEQFF

d_gene: -
v_gene: TRBV24-1
abundance: few
j_gene: TRBJ2-5
CDR3nt: TGTGCCACCGGAGCTGACTTCCAAGAGACCCAGTACTTC
CDR3aa: CATGADFQETQYF

d_gene: TRBD2
v_gene: TRBV29-1
abundance: -
j_gene: TRBJ2-5
CDR3nt: TGCAGCGGCCAACTAGCGGGGGGCCTAGAGACCCAGTACTTC
CDR3aa: CSGQLAGGLETQYF

d_gene: -
v_gene: TRBV6-1
abundance: -
j_gene: TRBJ2-5
CDR3nt: TGTGCCAGCAGTGAATACGCGGGGGCTGAAGAGACCCAGTACTTC
CDR3aa: CASSEYAGAEETQYF

d_gene: -
v_gene: TRBV5-1
abundance: -
j_gene: TRBJ1-1
CDR3nt: TGCGCCAGCAGCCGTGGGGGCGGATACACTGAAGCTTTCTTT
CDR3aa: CASSRGGGYTEAFF

d_gene: -
v_gene: TRBV27
abundance: -
j_gene: TRBJ2-3
CDR3nt: TGTGCCAGCAGTTTATCTTGGGGAGATACGCAGTATTTT
CDR3aa: CASSLSWGDTQYF

d_gene: TRBD1
v_gene: TRBV6-6
abundance: -
j_gene: TRBJ1-2
CDR3nt: TGTGCCAGTTATTCTCCCGGGACAGGGGGCGGCTATGGCTACACCTTC
CDR3aa: CASYSPGTGGGYGYTF

d_gene: -
v_gene: TRBV21-1
abundance: -
j_gene: TRBJ2-2
CDR3nt: TGTGCCAGCAGCAAACGGGGGGCCACCGGGGAGCTGTTTTTT
CDR3aa: CASSKRGATGELFF

d_gene: TRBD1
v_gene: TRBV11-2
abundance: -
j_gene: TRBJ1-2
CDR3nt: TGTGCCAGCAGCCGCCACTACGGGGACAGGGACTATGGCTACACCTTC
CDR3aa: CASSRHYGDRDYGYTF

d_gene: -
v_gene: TRBV6-1
abundance: -
j_gene: TRBJ1-2
CDR3nt: TGTGCCAGCACCAGGCCGGGCAGTACGAAGGGCTACACCTTC
CDR3aa: CASTRPGSTKGYTF